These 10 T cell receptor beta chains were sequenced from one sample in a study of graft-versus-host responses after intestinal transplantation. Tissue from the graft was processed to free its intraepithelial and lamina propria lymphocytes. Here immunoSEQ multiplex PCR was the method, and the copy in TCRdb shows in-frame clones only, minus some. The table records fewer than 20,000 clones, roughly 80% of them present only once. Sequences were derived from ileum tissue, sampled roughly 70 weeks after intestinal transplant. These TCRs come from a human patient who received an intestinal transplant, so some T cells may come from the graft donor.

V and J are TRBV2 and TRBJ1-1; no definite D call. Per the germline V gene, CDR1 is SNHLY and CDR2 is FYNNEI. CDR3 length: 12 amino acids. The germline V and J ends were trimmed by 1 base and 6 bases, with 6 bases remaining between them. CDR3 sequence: CASSEEGPEAFF. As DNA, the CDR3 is TGTGCCAGCAGTGAAGAGGGTCCTGAAGCTTTCTTT. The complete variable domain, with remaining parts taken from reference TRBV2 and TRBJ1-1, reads EPEVTQTPSHQVTQMGQEVILRCVPISNHLYFYWYRQILGQKVEFLVSFYNNEISEKSEIFDDQFSVERPDGSNFTLKIRSTKLEDSAMYFCASSEEGPEAFFGQGTRLTVV.

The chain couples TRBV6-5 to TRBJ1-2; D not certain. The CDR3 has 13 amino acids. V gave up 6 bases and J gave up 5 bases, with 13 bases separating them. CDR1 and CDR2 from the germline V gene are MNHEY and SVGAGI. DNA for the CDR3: TGTGCCAGCAGCTTGGACGGCCTGTATGGCTACACCTTC. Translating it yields CASSLDGLYGYTF.

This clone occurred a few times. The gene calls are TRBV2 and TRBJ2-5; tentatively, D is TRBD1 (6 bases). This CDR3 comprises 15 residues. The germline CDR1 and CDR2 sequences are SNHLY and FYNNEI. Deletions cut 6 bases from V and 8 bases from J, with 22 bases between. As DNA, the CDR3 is TGTGCCAGCAGGTCGTGGACAGACCCGATGCTAACCCAGTACTTC. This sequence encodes CASRSWTDPMLTQYF.

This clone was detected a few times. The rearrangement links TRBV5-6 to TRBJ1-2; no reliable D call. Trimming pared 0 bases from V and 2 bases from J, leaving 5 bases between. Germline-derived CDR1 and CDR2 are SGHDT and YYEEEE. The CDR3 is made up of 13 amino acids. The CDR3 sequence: CASSLGSNYGYTF. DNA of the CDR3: TGTGCCAGCAGCTTGGGCAGCAACTATGGCTACACCTTC.

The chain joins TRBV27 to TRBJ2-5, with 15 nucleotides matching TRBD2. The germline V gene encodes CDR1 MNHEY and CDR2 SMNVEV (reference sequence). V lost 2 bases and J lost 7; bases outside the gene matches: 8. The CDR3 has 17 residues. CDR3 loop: CASSLRGLAGGPRTQYF. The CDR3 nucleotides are TGTGCCAGCAGTTTACGAGGACTAGCGGGAGGGCCGAGGACCCAGTACTTC.

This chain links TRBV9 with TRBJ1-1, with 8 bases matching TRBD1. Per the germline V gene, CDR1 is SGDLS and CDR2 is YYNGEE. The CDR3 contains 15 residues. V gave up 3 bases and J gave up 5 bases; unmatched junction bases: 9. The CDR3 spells CASSATQGGRTEAFF. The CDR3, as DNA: TGTGCCAGCAGCGCAACACAGGGGGGTCGGACTGAAGCTTTCTTT.

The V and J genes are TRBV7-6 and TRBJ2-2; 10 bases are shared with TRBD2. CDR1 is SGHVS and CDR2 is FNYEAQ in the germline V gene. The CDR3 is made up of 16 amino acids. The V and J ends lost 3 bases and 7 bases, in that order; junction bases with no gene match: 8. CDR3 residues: CASSFLAGEDGGELFF. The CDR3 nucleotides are TGTGCCAGCAGCTTCCTAGCGGGGGAGGATGGCGGGGAGCTGTTTTTT.

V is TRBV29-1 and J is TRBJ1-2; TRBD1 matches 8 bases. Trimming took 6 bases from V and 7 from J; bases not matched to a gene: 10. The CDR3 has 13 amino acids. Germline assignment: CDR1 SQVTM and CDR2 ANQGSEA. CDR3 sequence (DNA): TGCAGCGTCATACAGGGGGGGTTTGCTGGCTACACCTTC. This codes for CSVIQGGFAGYTF.

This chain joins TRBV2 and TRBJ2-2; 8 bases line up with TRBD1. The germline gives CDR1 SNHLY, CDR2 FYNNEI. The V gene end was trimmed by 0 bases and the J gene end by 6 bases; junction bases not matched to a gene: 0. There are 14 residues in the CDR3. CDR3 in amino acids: CASSEADRAGELFF. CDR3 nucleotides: TGTGCCAGCAGTGAAGCGGACAGGGCCGGGGAGCTGTTTTTT.

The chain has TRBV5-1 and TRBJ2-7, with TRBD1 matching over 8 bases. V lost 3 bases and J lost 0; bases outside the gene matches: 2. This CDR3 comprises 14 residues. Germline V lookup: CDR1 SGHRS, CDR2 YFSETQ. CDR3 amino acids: CASSSTGGSYEQYF. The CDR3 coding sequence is TGCGCCAGCAGCTCTACAGGGGGCTCCTACGAGCAGTACTTC.